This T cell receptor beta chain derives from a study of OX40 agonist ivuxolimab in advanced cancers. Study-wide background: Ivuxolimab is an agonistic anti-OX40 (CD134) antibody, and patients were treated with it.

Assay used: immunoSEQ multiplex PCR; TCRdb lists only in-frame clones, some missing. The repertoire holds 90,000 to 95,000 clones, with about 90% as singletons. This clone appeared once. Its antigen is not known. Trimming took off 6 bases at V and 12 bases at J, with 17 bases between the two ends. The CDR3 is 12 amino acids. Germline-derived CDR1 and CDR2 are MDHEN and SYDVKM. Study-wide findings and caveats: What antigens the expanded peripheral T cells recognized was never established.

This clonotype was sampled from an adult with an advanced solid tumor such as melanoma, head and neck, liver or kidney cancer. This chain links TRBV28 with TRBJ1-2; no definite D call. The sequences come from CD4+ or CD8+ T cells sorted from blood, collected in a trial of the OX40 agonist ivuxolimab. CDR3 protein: CASSPMRMGNTF. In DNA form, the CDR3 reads TGTGCCAGCAGCCCAATGAGGATGGGTAACACCTTC.